These T cell receptor beta chains were read from a single sample in a study of blood T cell repertoires in COVID-19. Method: immunoSEQ multiplex PCR; TCRdb's copy keeps in-frame clones and lacks some. The sample includes about 88,000 clones, around 90% seen only once; the top ten take about 6.3%. Source material: peripheral blood. The source of these receptors is a man between 18 and 29 years old with COVID-19, enrolled during active disease. The CDR3 runs from the conserved cysteine through the conserved F or W. The order of the fields is clone size, D gene, V gene, J gene, CDR3 DNA, CDR3 protein. D genes are given only for firm matches. Expanded clones get a size class; other rows say once, few or many, or leave the size out.

clone size: .
D gene: TRBD1
V gene: TRBV5-4
J gene: TRBJ2-2
CDR3 DNA: TGTGCCAGCTCGTGGACAGGGGAGGCCGGGGAGCTGTTTTTT
CDR3 protein: CASSWTGEAGELFF

clone size: .
D gene: TRBD2
V gene: TRBV18
J gene: TRBJ2-6
CDR3 DNA: TGTGCCAGCTCTTTGCGGGGGGGGCGGGCCCTCTCTGGGGCCAACGTCCTGACTTTC
CDR3 protein: CASSLRGGRALSGANVLTF

clone size: once
D gene: TRBD1
V gene: TRBV30
J gene: TRBJ2-6
CDR3 DNA: TGTGCCTGGAACCGGGACAGGGTAACCTCTGGGGCCAACGTCCTGACTTTC
CDR3 protein: CAWNRDRVTSGANVLTF

clone size: .
D gene: .
V gene: TRBV6-1
J gene: TRBJ1-5
CDR3 DNA: TGTGCCAGCAGTGATTGGCGGAATAGCAATCAGCCCCAGCATTTT
CDR3 protein: CASSDWRNSNQPQHF

clone size: .
D gene: TRBD2
V gene: TRBV2
J gene: TRBJ2-1
CDR3 DNA: TGTGCCAGTCCCGAGCCCCAGGGTCTAGCGGGGTACAATGAGCAGTTCTTC
CDR3 protein: CASPEPQGLAGYNEQFF

clone size: .
D gene: .
V gene: TRBV11-1
J gene: TRBJ2-4
CDR3 DNA: TGTGCCAGCAGCCATCCTCAGGGGGCCAAAAACATTCAGTACTTC
CDR3 protein: CASSHPQGAKNIQYF

clone size: .
D gene: TRBD1
V gene: TRBV30
J gene: TRBJ1-1
CDR3 DNA: TGTGCCTGGAGTCAATTCAGGGGGGCCATCACTGAAGCTTTCTTT
CDR3 protein: CAWSQFRGAITEAFF

clone size: .
D gene: TRBD1
V gene: TRBV18
J gene: TRBJ2-1
CDR3 DNA: TGTGCCAGCTCACCACCGGGACAGGGCCGCTCCTACAATGAGCAGTTCTTC
CDR3 protein: CASSPPGQGRSYNEQFF

clone size: .
D gene: .
V gene: TRBV28
J gene: TRBJ2-2
CDR3 DNA: TGTGCCAGCAATCCGTTAGGGACGGGGGACACCGGGGAGCTGTTTTTT
CDR3 protein: CASNPLGTGDTGELFF

clone size: .
D gene: TRBD2
V gene: TRBV28
J gene: TRBJ2-3
CDR3 DNA: TGTGCCAGCAGCACGAAAGGGAGGGCAGATACGCAGTATTTT
CDR3 protein: CASSTKGRADTQYF

clone size: .
D gene: TRBD1
V gene: TRBV11-2
J gene: TRBJ2-5
CDR3 DNA: TGTGCCAGCAGCCGGGGCGGACAGGGGGGTAGAGGAGAGACCCAGTACTTC
CDR3 protein: CASSRGGQGGRGETQYF

clone size: .
D gene: TRBD2
V gene: TRBV30
J gene: TRBJ2-1
CDR3 DNA: TGTGCCTGGAGCCTCGGACTAGCGGGCTTCTCCTACAATGAGCAGTTCTTC
CDR3 protein: CAWSLGLAGFSYNEQFF

clone size: .
D gene: .
V gene: TRBV6-2/TRBV6-3
J gene: TRBJ2-7
CDR3 DNA: TGTGCCAGCAGTTCCGGGGACACCCCTCACTACGAGCAGTACTTC
CDR3 protein: CASSSGDTPHYEQYF

clone size: .
D gene: TRBD1
V gene: TRBV25-1
J gene: TRBJ2-5
CDR3 DNA: TGTGCCAGCAGTGAATTGACAGGGAGTGGGGAGACCCAGTACTTC
CDR3 protein: CASSELTGSGETQYF

clone size: .
D gene: .
V gene: TRBV24-1
J gene: TRBJ1-2
CDR3 DNA: TGTGCCACCAGTGACCATGGACAGTTTTATGGCTACACCTTC
CDR3 protein: CATSDHGQFYGYTF

clone size: .
D gene: TRBD2
V gene: TRBV6-5
J gene: TRBJ2-3
CDR3 DNA: TGTGCCAGCAGCGGGACTAGCGGAGGCACAGATACGCAGTATTTT
CDR3 protein: CASSGTSGGTDTQYF

clone size: .
D gene: .
V gene: TRBV27
J gene: TRBJ1-2
CDR3 DNA: TGTGCCAGCAGTTTATCGGGGCAGGGGTATGGCTACACCTTC
CDR3 protein: CASSLSGQGYGYTF

clone size: .
D gene: .
V gene: TRBV7-3
J gene: TRBJ2-5
CDR3 DNA: TGTGCCAGCAGCTTAAACCCCCGAAGCGGTGGAGAGACCCAGTACTTC
CDR3 protein: CASSLNPRSGGETQYF

clone size: .
D gene: .
V gene: TRBV19
J gene: TRBJ1-4
CDR3 DNA: TGTGCCAGTAGCCCCTACGTGGGCAGCGAAAAACTGTTTTTT
CDR3 protein: CASSPYVGSEKLFF

clone size: .
D gene: TRBD2
V gene: TRBV18
J gene: TRBJ2-1
CDR3 DNA: TGTGCCAGCTCACCCTTTGGCGGGAGCCCCGACAATGAGCAGTTCTTC
CDR3 protein: CASSPFGGSPDNEQFF